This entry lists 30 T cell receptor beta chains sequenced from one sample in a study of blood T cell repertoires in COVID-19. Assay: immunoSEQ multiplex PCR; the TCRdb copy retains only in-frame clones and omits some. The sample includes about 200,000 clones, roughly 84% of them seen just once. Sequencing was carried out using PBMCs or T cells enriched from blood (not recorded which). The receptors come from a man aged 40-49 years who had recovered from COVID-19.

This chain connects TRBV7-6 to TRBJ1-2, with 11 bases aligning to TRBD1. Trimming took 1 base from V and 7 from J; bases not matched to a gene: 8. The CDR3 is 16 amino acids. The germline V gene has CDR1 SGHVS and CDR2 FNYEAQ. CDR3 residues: CASSLGGTGGSGGYTF. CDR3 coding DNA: TGTGCCAGCAGCTTAGGAGGGACAGGGGGATCGGGTGGCTACACCTTC.

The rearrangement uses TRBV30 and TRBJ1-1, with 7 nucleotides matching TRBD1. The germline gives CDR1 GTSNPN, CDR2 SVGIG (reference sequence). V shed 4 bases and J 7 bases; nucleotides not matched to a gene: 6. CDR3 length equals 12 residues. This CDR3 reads CAWIQGQLEAFF. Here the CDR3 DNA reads TGTGCCTGGATTCAGGGACAGCTTGAAGCTTTCTTT.

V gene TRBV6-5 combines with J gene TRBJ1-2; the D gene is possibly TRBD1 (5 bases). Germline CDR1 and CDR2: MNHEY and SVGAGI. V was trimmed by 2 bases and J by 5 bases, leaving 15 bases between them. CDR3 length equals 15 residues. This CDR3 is CASSYTSMGPYGYTF. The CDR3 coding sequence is TGTGCCAGCAGTTACACATCGATGGGGCCTTATGGCTACACCTTC.

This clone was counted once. CDR3 loop: CASSPRTGRLSSTDTQYF. CDR3 sequence (DNA): TGTGCCAGCAGCCCTCGGACAGGGAGATTGAGTAGCACAGATACGCAGTATTTT. The rearrangement joins TRBV7-8 to TRBJ2-3; 8 bases map to TRBD1. CDR1 and CDR2 from the germline V gene are SGHVS and FQNEAQ. V gave up 5 bases and J gave up 0 bases; unmatched junction bases: 13. This CDR3 comprises 18 residues.

This CDR3 reads CAWSPLGNTIYF. The DNA for the CDR3 is TGTGCCTGGAGCCCCCTAGGAAACACCATATATTTT. The chain joins TRBV30 to TRBJ1-3; D remains ambiguous. The CDR3 is made up of 12 amino acids. The V gene lost 3 bases and the J gene lost 4 bases, with 7 bases spanning the gap. The germline CDR1 and CDR2 sequences are GTSNPN and SVGIG (reference sequence).

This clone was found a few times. In nucleotides, the CDR3 is TGCGCCAGCAGTGGGACGACAGGTTCTAACTATGGCTACACCTTC. It translates to CASSGTTGSNYGYTF. The chain recombines TRBV10-2 with TRBJ1-2, with D possibly matching TRBD1 (6 bases). There are 15 residues in the CDR3. Germline loops: CDR1 WSHSY, CDR2 SAAADI. Trimming cost V 4 bases and J 0 bases, with 12 bases left between them.

The CDR3 DNA follows: TGTGCCAGCAGTTTATGGGGGGGGGATAGGACCTACGAGCAGTACTTC. Its translation is CASSLWGGDRTYEQYF. This chain links TRBV28 with TRBJ2-7, with TRBD2 matching 7 bases. V shed 0 bases, J shed 2 bases, and the junction held 7 bases outside the gene matches. The germline CDR1 and CDR2 sequences are MDHEN and SYDVKM. The CDR3 runs 16 residues.

CDR3 coding DNA: TGTGCCTGGAGTGGAGGGCCCCTCGAAAAACTGTTTTTT. Amino acid sequence: CAWSGGPLEKLFF. The chain recombines TRBV30 with TRBJ1-4; the D is unclear. CDR1 and CDR2 (germline): GTSNPN, SVGIG (reference sequence). The CDR3 totals 13 residues. V was shortened by 1 base and J by 8 bases, with 11 bases between the two germline ends.

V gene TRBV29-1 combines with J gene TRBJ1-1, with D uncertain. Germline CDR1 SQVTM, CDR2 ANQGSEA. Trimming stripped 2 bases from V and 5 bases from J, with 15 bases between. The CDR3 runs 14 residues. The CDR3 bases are TGCAGCGTTGAACCCGGTCAGACTTTTACTGAAGCTTTCTTT. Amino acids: CSVEPGQTFTEAFF.

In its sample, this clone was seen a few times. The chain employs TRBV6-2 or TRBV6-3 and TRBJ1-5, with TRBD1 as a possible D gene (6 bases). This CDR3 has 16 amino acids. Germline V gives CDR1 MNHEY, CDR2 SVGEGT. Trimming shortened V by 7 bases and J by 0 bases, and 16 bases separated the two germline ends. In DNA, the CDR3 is TGTGCCAGCATCCCACGTGGACAGTATAGCAATCAGCCCCAGCATTTT. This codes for CASIPRGQYSNQPQHF.

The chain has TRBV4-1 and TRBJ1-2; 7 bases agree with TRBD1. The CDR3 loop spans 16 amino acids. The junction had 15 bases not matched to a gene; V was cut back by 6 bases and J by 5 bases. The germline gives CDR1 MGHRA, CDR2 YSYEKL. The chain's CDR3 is CASSPRVQGVDYGYTF. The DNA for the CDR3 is TGCGCCAGCAGTCCAAGAGTCCAGGGGGTTGATTATGGCTACACCTTC.

CDR3 sequence reads: CASSPPEGMETQYF. For the CDR3, the DNA is TGTGCCAGCAGCCCCCCGGAGGGTATGGAGACCCAGTACTTC. This chain connects TRBV7-9 to TRBJ2-5; weak D call: TRBD2 (6 bases). CDR1 is SEHNR, CDR2 FQNEAQ, per germline (reference sequence). The germline V and J ends were trimmed by 5 bases and 5 bases, with 15 bases remaining between them. The CDR3 length is 14 residues.

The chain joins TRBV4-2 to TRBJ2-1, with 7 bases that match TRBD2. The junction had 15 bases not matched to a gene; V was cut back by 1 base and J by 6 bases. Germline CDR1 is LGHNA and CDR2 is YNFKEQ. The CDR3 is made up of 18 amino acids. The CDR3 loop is CASSQAGGLSGVTNEQFF. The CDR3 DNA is TGTGCCAGCAGCCAAGCGGGCGGGTTGAGCGGGGTTACCAATGAGCAGTTCTTC.

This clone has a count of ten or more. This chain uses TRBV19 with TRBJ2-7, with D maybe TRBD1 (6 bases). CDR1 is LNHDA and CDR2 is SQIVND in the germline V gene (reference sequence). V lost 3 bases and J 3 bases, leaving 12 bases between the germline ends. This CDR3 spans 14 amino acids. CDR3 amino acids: CASSMRQGNYEQYF. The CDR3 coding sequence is TGTGCCAGTAGTATGCGGCAGGGGAACTACGAGCAGTACTTC.

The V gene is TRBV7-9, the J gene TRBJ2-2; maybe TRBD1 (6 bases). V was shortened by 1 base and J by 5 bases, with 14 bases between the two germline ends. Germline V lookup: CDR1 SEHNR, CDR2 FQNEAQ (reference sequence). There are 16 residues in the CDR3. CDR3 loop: CASSLERGSRTGELFF. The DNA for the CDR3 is TGTGCCAGCAGCTTAGAAAGGGGGTCGAGGACCGGGGAGCTGTTTTTT.

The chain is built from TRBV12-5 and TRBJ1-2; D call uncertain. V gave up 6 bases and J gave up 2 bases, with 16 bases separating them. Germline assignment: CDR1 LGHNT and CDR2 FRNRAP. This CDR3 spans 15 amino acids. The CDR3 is CASGRESVGNYGYTF. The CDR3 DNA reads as TGTGCTAGTGGCCGGGAAAGTGTAGGAAACTATGGCTACACCTTC.

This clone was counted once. The CDR3 DNA sequence: TGCGCCAGCAGCCAAGGCGATGGGGGCGGGGGAGGGTACAATGAGCAGTTCTTC. Encoded protein: CASSQGDGGGGGYNEQFF. This sequence joins TRBV4-1 and TRBJ2-1; perhaps TRBD2 as D (7 bases). The germline CDR1 and CDR2 sequences are MGHRA and YSYEKL. The CDR3 length is 18 residues. Deletions cut 1 base from V and 4 bases from J, with 20 bases between.

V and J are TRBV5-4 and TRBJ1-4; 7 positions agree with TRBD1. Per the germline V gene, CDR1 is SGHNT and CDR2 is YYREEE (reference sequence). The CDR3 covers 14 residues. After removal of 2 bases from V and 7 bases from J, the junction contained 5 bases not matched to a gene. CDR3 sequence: CASSFGGGGEKLFF. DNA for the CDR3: TGTGCCAGCAGCTTTGGAGGGGGCGGTGAAAAACTGTTTTTT.

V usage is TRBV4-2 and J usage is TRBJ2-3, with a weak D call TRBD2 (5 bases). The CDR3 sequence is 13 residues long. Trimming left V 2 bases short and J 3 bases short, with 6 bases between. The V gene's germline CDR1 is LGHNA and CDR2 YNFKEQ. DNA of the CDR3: TGTGCCAGCAGCCAAAGGGAGACAGATACGCAGTATTTT. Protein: CASSQRETDTQYF.

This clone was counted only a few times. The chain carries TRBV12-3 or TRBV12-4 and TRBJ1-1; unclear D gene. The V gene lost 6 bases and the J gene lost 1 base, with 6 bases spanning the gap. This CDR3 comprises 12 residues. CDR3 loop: CASRSGNTEAFF. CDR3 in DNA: TGTGCCAGCAGATCCGGGAACACTGAAGCTTTCTTT.

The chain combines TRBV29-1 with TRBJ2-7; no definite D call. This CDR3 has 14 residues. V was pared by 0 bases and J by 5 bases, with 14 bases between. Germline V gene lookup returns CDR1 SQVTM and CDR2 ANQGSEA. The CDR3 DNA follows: TGCAGCGTTGAAGATCCCCGCGTAAATAACGAGCAGTACTTC. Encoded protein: CSVEDPRVNNEQYF.

This chain's CDR3 is CATSAFGGWSGETQYF. CDR3 bases: TGTGCCACCTCAGCTTTTGGGGGCTGGTCGGGGGAGACCCAGTACTTC. The J gene is TRBJ2-5, the V gene TRBV5-4; TRBD1 is a possible D gene (6 bases). CDR3 length: 16 amino acids. The germline V gene has CDR1 SGHNT and CDR2 YYREEE (reference sequence). Trimming pared 9 bases from V and 5 bases from J, leaving 26 bases between.

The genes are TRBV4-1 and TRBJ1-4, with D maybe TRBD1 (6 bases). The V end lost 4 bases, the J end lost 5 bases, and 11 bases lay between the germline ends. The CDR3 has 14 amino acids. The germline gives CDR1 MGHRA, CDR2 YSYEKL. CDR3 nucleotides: TGCGCCAGCAGCCTAGACAGGAAAAATGAAAAACTGTTTTTT. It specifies CASSLDRKNEKLFF.

This chain's CDR3 is CASRTWTSGPDTQYF. CDR3 coding DNA: TGTGCCAGCAGGACGTGGACTAGCGGGCCAGATACGCAGTATTTT. This rearrangement joins TRBV6-5 to TRBJ2-3; 11 nucleotides align to TRBD2. The V gene's germline CDR1 is MNHEY and CDR2 SVGAGI. The CDR3 covers 15 residues. The V gene end was trimmed by 6 bases and the J gene end by 4 bases; junction bases not matched to a gene: 6.

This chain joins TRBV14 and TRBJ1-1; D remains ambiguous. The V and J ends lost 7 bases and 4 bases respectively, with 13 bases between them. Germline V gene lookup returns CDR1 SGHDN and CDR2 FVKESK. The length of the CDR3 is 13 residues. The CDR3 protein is CASIIRYGTEAFF. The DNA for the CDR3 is TGTGCCAGCATCATCAGGTATGGCACTGAAGCTTTCTTT.

The CDR3 loop is CASSYNTGAGNTIYF. In DNA form, the CDR3 reads TGTGCCAGCAGCTATAATACAGGGGCTGGAAACACCATATATTTT. V gene TRBV13 combines with J gene TRBJ1-3, with 7 bases matching TRBD1. Germline CDR1 reads PRHDT; CDR2 reads FYEKMQ (reference sequence). V gave up 4 bases and J gave up 2 bases; unmatched junction bases: 5. The CDR3 covers 15 residues.

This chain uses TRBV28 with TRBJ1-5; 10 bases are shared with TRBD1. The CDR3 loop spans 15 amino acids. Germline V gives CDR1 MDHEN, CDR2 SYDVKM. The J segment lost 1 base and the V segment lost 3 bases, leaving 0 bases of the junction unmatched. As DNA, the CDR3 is TGTGCCAGCAGTTTGGGACAGGGGAGCAATCAGCCCCAGCATTTT. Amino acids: CASSLGQGSNQPQHF.

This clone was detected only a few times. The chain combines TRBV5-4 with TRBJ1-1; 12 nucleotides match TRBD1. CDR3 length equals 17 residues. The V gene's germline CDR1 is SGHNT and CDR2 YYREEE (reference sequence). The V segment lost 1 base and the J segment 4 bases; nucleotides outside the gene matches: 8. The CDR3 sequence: CASSLSWGQGAGTEAFF. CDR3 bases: TGTGCCAGCAGCTTGTCTTGGGGACAGGGGGCCGGCACTGAAGCTTTCTTT.

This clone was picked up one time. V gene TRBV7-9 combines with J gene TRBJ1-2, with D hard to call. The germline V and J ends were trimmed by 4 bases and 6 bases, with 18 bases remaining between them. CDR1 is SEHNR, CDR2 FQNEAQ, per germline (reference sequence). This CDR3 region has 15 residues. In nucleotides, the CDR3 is TGTGCCAGCAGCTCCCAGCCCTCCGGGAACGATGGCTACACCTTC. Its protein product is CASSSQPSGNDGYTF.

The CDR3 sequence is CATSREVASGANVLTF. CDR3 nucleotide sequence: TGTGCCACCAGCAGAGAGGTGGCCTCTGGGGCCAACGTCCTGACTTTC. This chain links TRBV15 with TRBJ2-6; D gene uncertain. Germline assignment: CDR1 LNHNV and CDR2 YYDKDF (reference sequence). Trimming shortened V by 0 bases and J by 0 bases, and 6 bases separated the two germline ends. The length of the CDR3 is 16 residues.